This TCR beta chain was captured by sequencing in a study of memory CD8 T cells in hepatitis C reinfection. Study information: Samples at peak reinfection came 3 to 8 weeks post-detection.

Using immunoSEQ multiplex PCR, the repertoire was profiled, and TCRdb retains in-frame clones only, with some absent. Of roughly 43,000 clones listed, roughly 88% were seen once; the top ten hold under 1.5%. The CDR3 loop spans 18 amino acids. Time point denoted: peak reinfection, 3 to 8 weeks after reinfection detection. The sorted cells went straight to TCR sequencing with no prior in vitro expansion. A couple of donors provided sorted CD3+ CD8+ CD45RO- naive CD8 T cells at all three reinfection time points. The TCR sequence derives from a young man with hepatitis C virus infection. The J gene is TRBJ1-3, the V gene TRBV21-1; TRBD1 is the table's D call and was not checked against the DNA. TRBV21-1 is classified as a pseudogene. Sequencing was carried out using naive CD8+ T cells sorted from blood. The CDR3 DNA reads TGTGCCAGCAGCAAAGCAACAGGGGGTGACATGGCTGGAAACACCATATATTTT. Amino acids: CASSKATGGDMAGNTIYF.